The 24 T cell receptor beta chains listed next were all sequenced from one sample in a study of shared clonotypes between healthy human individuals. Some clones are missing from TCRdb's copy, which holds only in-frame ones; the method was immunoSEQ multiplex PCR. The table includes 2 million to 2.5 million clones, approximately 95% detected once. What was sequenced was naive CD4+ T cells from PBMCs. As for subset: CD45RA+ positively selected. All receptors derive from a young man in good health. Some clones in this sample may be carry-over from other donors' samples.

The V call is TRBV28, the J call TRBJ1-4, with a tentative D call TRBD1 (5 bases). This CDR3 contains 12 residues. Per germline, CDR1 MDHEN and CDR2 SYDVKM. Trimming stripped 6 bases from V and 8 bases from J, with 10 bases between. The CDR3 sequence is CASSGGFEKLFF. The CDR3 DNA is TGTGCCAGCAGCGGGGGATTCGAAAAACTGTTTTTT.

The CDR3 loop reads CASSETPTGELFF. The DNA of the CDR3 is TGTGCCAGCAGTGAAACCCCGACCGGGGAGCTGTTTTTT. The chain employs TRBV2 and TRBJ2-2; D gene ambiguous. The CDR3 contains 13 residues. Germline V gene data show CDR1 as SNHLY and CDR2 as FYNNEI. V was shortened by 2 bases and J by 5 bases, with 6 bases between the two germline ends.

On this clone: Different DNA sequences within this sample yield the same CDR3. The chain employs TRBV28 and TRBJ2-7; 11 bases map to TRBD2. Trimming at V came to 4 bases and at J to 0 bases, leaving 5 bases not matched to a gene. The CDR3 has 16 amino acids. CDR1 is MDHEN and CDR2 is SYDVKM in the germline V gene. The CDR3 protein is CASSSPGLAGSYEQYF. The CDR3 DNA follows: TGTGCCAGCAGTTCTCCCGGACTAGCGGGCTCCTACGAGCAGTACTTC.

This chain links TRBV10-1 with TRBJ2-1; 7 nucleotides agree with TRBD2. After removal of 5 bases from V and 6 bases from J, the junction contained 7 bases not matched to a gene. Germline CDR1 reads WNHNN; CDR2 reads SYGVQD (reference sequence). CDR3 size: 14 residues. In nucleotides, the CDR3 is TGCGCCAGCAGTTCGGGACTAACGTTCAATGAGCAGTTCTTC. Encoded protein: CASSSGLTFNEQFF.

The chain links TRBV28 to TRBJ2-7; the D gene is possibly TRBD1 (6 bases). The germline gives CDR1 MDHEN, CDR2 SYDVKM. The V and J ends lost 7 bases and 3 bases respectively, with 16 bases between them. The CDR3 is made up of 14 amino acids. The CDR3 reads CASKSSSTGYEQYF. As DNA, the CDR3 is TGTGCCAGCAAGAGTTCCTCGACAGGCTACGAGCAGTACTTC.

This chain links TRBV5-1 with TRBJ2-5; 11 nucleotides agree with TRBD2. Germline assignment: CDR1 SGHRS and CDR2 YFSETQ. Germline trimming cut 2 bases from V and 5 bases from J; bases unmatched to any gene: 5. This CDR3 has 15 amino acids. CDR3 residues: CASSFMASGRETQYF. For the CDR3, the DNA is TGCGCCAGCAGCTTTATGGCTAGCGGGAGGGAGACCCAGTACTTC.

This sequence joins TRBV28 and TRBJ2-5; 11 bases fit TRBD1. The CDR3 consists of 15 residues. J gave up 4 bases and V 5 bases, and 6 bases lay outside the gene matches. CDR1 and CDR2 (germline): MDHEN, SYDVKM. The CDR3 coding sequence is TGTGCCAGCAGTCCCCCCGGGACAGGGGGAGAGACCCAGTACTTC. Translation gives CASSPPGTGGETQYF.

The chain is built from TRBV13 and TRBJ2-5; D is unclear. The CDR3 length is 10 residues. Germline assignment: CDR1 PRHDT and CDR2 FYEKMQ (reference sequence). V lost 5 bases and J 11 bases, leaving 9 bases between the germline ends. CDR3: CASSPPNQYF. The CDR3 DNA is TGTGCCAGCAGCCCACCGAATCAGTACTTC.

Comment on this clone: The same CDR3 is also encoded by other DNA sequences in this sample. The chain combines TRBV10-3 with TRBJ2-5; 12 bases match TRBD1. Trimming at V came to 6 bases and at J to 5 bases, leaving 4 bases not matched to a gene. CDR3 length: 14 residues. Germline V gene lookup returns CDR1 ENHRY and CDR2 SYGVKD. CDR3 residues: CAIRGTGGRETQYF. The CDR3 nucleotides are TGTGCCATCAGGGGGACAGGGGGCAGGGAGACCCAGTACTTC.

The rearrangement links TRBV29-1 to TRBJ2-3, with 8 bases aligning to TRBD1. The CDR3 has 14 amino acids. CDR1 and CDR2 from the germline V gene are SQVTM and ANQGSEA. Germline trimming cut 6 bases from V and 5 bases from J; bases unmatched to any gene: 10. CDR3 DNA sequence: TGCAGCGTCGGATTGGCTACAGGGGGAGATACGCAGTATTTT. It specifies CSVGLATGGDTQYF.

The J gene is TRBJ2-5, the V gene TRBV18; the D gene is possibly TRBD2 (5 bases). The germline V and J ends were trimmed by 3 bases and 1 base, with 15 bases remaining between them. Germline V gene data show CDR1 as KGHSH and CDR2 as LQKENI. The CDR3 is made up of 16 amino acids. The chain's CDR3 is CASSPAGSLRQETQYF. The CDR3 DNA reads TGTGCCAGCTCACCGGCGGGTTCTCTCCGCCAAGAGACCCAGTACTTC. The full variable domain, rest sourced from reference TRBV18 and TRBJ2-5, is NAGVMQNPRHLVRRRGQEARLRCSPMKGHSHVYWYRQLPEEGLKFMVYLQKENIIDESGMPKERFSAEFPKEGPSILRIQQVVRGDSAAYFCASSPAGSLRQETQYFGPGTRLLVL.

The V call is TRBV19, the J call TRBJ1-1, with D possibly matching TRBD1 (5 bases). Germline V gene data show CDR1 as LNHDA and CDR2 as SQIVND (reference sequence). V was trimmed by 3 bases and J by 3 bases, leaving 11 bases between them. The CDR3 covers 14 residues. The CDR3 DNA reads TGTGCCAGTAGTATTACCGTAGGGGACACTGAAGCTTTCTTT. It encodes CASSITVGDTEAFF. Drawing the rest from reference TRBV19 and TRBJ1-1, the complete variable domain is DGGITQSPKYLFRKEGQNVTLSCEQNLNHDAMYWYRQDPGQGLRLIYYSQIVNDFQKGDIAEGYSVSREKKESFPLTVTSAQKNPTAFYLCASSITVGDTEAFFGQGTRLTVV.

V gene TRBV5-3 combines with J gene TRBJ1-4, with TRBD1 identical over 8 bases. TRBV5-3 qualifies as an ORF whose function is uncertain. The CDR3 sequence is 21 residues long. J was trimmed by 3 bases and V by 1 base; bases with no gene match: 20. The CDR3 region has the DNA TGTGCCAGAAGCTTGTCCAATACCTTCCGGGACAGGAATTCTCCTAATGAAAAACTGTTTTTT. Protein product: CARSLSNTFRDRNSPNEKLFF.

The V and J genes are TRBV14 and TRBJ2-5; possibly TRBD2 for D (5 bases). Trimming left V 4 bases short and J 4 bases short, with 16 bases between. The CDR3 totals 15 residues. Germline V gene lookup returns CDR1 SGHDN and CDR2 FVKESK. CDR3 nucleotides: TGTGCCAGCAGCCGCCCTAAGGTCCGGGGAGAGACCCAGTACTTC. Translating it yields CASSRPKVRGETQYF.

The chain joins TRBV6-1 to TRBJ1-2; a weak D match, TRBD1 (5 bases). From germline, CDR1 is MNHNS and CDR2 SASEGT. CDR3 length: 12 amino acids. V dropped 7 bases and J dropped 10 bases, with 16 bases sitting between them. The CDR3 region has the DNA TGTGCCAGCACCTCCAGGCGGGACGACTACACCTTC. Translating it yields CASTSRRDDYTF.

As for this clone: Other DNA sequences from this sample encode an identical CDR3 as well. As DNA, the CDR3 is TGTGCCACCAGCAGAGATGGGGCCGGGTATGGCTACACCTTC. It translates to CATSRDGAGYGYTF. J is TRBJ1-2 and V is TRBV15, with D possibly TRBD1 on 5 matching bases. Germline V CDR1 and CDR2: LNHNV, YYDKDF (reference sequence). The V end lost 0 bases, the J end lost 5 bases, and 10 bases lay between the germline ends. The CDR3 length is 14 residues.

V gene TRBV28 combines with J gene TRBJ2-7, with D possibly TRBD1 on 6 matching bases. The CDR3 runs to 14 residues. Trimming took off 3 bases at V and 6 bases at J, with 15 bases between the two ends. Germline CDR1 is MDHEN and CDR2 is SYDVKM. This CDR3 reads CASSLRQGFGEQYF. The CDR3 region has the DNA TGTGCCAGCAGTTTGCGGCAGGGGTTTGGCGAGCAGTACTTC.

This sequence joins TRBV6-6 and TRBJ1-3, with D perhaps matching TRBD1 (5 bases). Looked up from germline, CDR1 is MNHNY and CDR2 is SVGAGI (reference sequence). The ends were cut back, 6 bases at V and 4 bases at J, with 16 bases in the middle. The CDR3 totals 15 residues. The CDR3 bases are TGTGCCAGCAGCACTGGGTGGGGCACGGGAAACACCATATATTTT. As protein: CASSTGWGTGNTIYF.

The rearrangement links TRBV11-3 to TRBJ2-3, with D unresolved. Germline-derived CDR1 and CDR2 are SGHNT and YENEEA. The CDR3 has 14 residues. V gave up 1 base and J gave up 3 bases, with 8 bases separating them. In nucleotides, the CDR3 is TGTGCCAGCAGCTTAGGGCCGGCAACAGATACGCAGTATTTT. As protein: CASSLGPATDTQYF.

Turning to this clone: Other nucleotide sequences in the sample specify the same CDR3. The V gene is TRBV9, the J gene TRBJ1-5; D gene uncertain. The V and J ends lost 0 bases and 3 bases respectively, with 4 bases between them. The CDR3 is made up of 13 amino acids. Germline V gives CDR1 SGDLS, CDR2 YYNGEE. CDR3 region: CASSVGVNQPQHF. CDR3 sequence (DNA): TGTGCCAGCAGCGTAGGGGTCAATCAGCCCCAGCATTTT.

The chain has TRBV7-8 and TRBJ1-1; a weak D match, TRBD1 (5 bases). The V gene's germline CDR1 is SGHVS and CDR2 FQNEAQ. CDR3 length: 14 amino acids. V lost 0 bases and J lost 6, with 11 bases in between. The chain's CDR3 is CASSLAGHISEAFF. As DNA, the CDR3 is TGTGCCAGCAGCTTAGCGGGGCACATTTCTGAAGCTTTCTTT.

The chain is built from TRBV25-1 and TRBJ2-3; tentative D call: TRBD2 (6 bases). CDR1 and CDR2 (germline): MGHDK, SYGVNS. This CDR3 has 15 amino acids. The germline V and J ends were trimmed by 2 bases and 2 bases, with 11 bases remaining between them. CDR3 nucleotide sequence: TGTGCCAGCAGTGAAGTTAGCGGAAACACAGATACGCAGTATTTT. This translates into CASSEVSGNTDTQYF.

V gene TRBV9 combines with J gene TRBJ2-2; TRBD1 matches at 7 bases. In germline, CDR1 is SGDLS, CDR2 YYNGEE. CDR3 length: 17 residues. Unmatched junction bases numbered 9, after V lost 0 bases and J lost 4 bases. CDR3 sequence reads: CASSVASKGGGTGELFF. The CDR3 DNA is TGTGCCAGCAGCGTAGCTTCGAAAGGGGGCGGCACCGGGGAGCTGTTTTTT.

The CDR3, as DNA: TGTGCCAGCAGTGGACAGTTCGAGCAGTACTTC. It encodes CASSGQFEQYF. The V call is TRBV28, the J call TRBJ2-7; D perhaps matches TRBD1 (6 bases). V gave up 5 bases and J gave up 6 bases, with 8 bases separating them. CDR1 and CDR2 (germline): MDHEN, SYDVKM. CDR3 length: 11 amino acids. Using reference TRBV28 and TRBJ2-7 for the parts outside the CDR3, the full variable domain is DVKVTQSSRYLVKRTGEKVFLECVQDMDHENMFWYRQDPGLGLRLIYFSYDVKMKEKGDIPEGYSVSREKKERFSLILESASTNQTSMYLCASSGQFEQYFGPGTRLTVT.